This T cell receptor beta chain was observed in a study of regulatory T cells in long-lasting Graves disease. This clonotype came up many times. To make TCR beta libraries, researchers used iRepertoire HTBI primers and Arm-PCR of CDR3 regions. TCRdb re-analysed the multiplex PCR reads in MiXCR, keeping a single row per CDR3 protein. The data hold about 350,000 distinct CDR3 sequences, with 16% observed a single time. Time point in this sample: newly diagnosed GD, antithyroid drugs for less than 3 months. The TCR library was prepared using RNA isolated from PBMCs. V lost 2 bases, J lost 5 bases, and 5 bases stayed unmatched. The CDR3 has 15 residues. Germline loops: CDR1 MDHEN, CDR2 SYDVKM. These same records also appear under a second study, on T cells in Graves' hyperthyroidism and ophthalmopathy.

This receptor was obtained from a man aged 35 to 55 with Graves disease. The V call is TRBV28, the J call TRBJ2-7; TRBD2 aligns across 11 bases. Sequenced here: peripheral blood mononuclear cells (PBMCs), sampled at new diagnosis, from a patient treated with antithyroid drugs. This CDR3 reads CASSLQTSGDHEQYF. CDR3 in DNA: TGTGCCAGCAGTTTACAGACTAGCGGGGACCACGAGCAGTACTTC. The full variable domain, its missing parts supplied by reference TRBV28 and TRBJ2-7, is DVKVTQSSRYLVKRTGEKVFLECVQDMDHENMFWYRQDPGLGLRLIYFSYDVKMKEKGDIPEGYSVSREKKERFSLILESASTNQTSMYLCASSLQTSGDHEQYFGPGTRLTVT.